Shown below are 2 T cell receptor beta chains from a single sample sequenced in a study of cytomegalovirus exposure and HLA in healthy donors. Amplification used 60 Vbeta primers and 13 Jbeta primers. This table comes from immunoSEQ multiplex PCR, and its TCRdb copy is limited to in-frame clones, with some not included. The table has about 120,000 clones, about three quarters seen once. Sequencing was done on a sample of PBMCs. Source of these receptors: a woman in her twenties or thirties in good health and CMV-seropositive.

The DNA of the CDR3 is TGCGCCAGCAGCATACAGGGAACCTACGAGCAGTACTTC. It translates to CASSIQGTYEQYF. The chain combines TRBV5-1 with TRBJ2-5; D perhaps matches TRBD1 (6 bases). The DNA end lines up better with TRBJ2-7; the J call may be wrong. The CDR3 extends over 13 amino acids. Germline V gives CDR1 SGHRS, CDR2 YFSETQ.

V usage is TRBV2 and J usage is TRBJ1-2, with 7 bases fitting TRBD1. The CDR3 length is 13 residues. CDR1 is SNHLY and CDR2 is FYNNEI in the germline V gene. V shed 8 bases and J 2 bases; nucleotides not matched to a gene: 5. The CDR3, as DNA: TGTGCCAGCCACAGGGGTGTAAACTATGGCTACACCTTC. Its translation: CASHRGVNYGYTF.